These 10 T cell receptor beta chains were all obtained from the same sample, sequenced in a study of shared clonotypes between healthy human individuals. Profiled with immunoSEQ multiplex PCR; TCRdb holds only in-frame clones, not every one. This table holds around 940,000 clones, roughly 72% found once. The sequencing input was memory CD4+ T cells sorted from blood. Noted subset: CD45RA-negative fraction. The receptors shown here come from a man aged 18 to 29 in good health.

This clone was seen only a few times. The V gene is TRBV5-1, the J gene TRBJ1-3; no clear D gene. The CDR3 runs to 16 residues. The germline V gene has CDR1 SGHRS and CDR2 YFSETQ. The germline V and J ends were trimmed by 1 base and 0 bases, with 11 bases remaining between them. The CDR3 loop is CASSLSSHSSGNTIYF. CDR3 DNA sequence: TGCGCCAGCAGCTTGAGTTCACACAGCTCTGGAAACACCATATATTTT.

CDR3 loop: CASSLGQGYYGYTF. CDR3 DNA: TGCGCCAGCAGCTTGGGACAGGGCTACTATGGCTACACCTTC. J is TRBJ1-2 and V is TRBV5-1, with 7 bases aligning to TRBD1. Germline CDR1 reads SGHRS; CDR2 reads YFSETQ. Unmatched junction bases numbered 2, after V lost 0 bases and J lost 3 bases. The CDR3 runs to 14 residues. The complete variable domain, with remaining parts taken from reference TRBV5-1 and TRBJ1-2, reads KAGVTQTPRYLIKTRGQQVTLSCSPISGHRSVSWYQQTPGQGLQFLFEYFSETQRNKGNFPGRFSGRQFSNSRSEMNVSTLELGDSALYLCASSLGQGYYGYTFGSGTRLTVV.

This clone appeared a few times. The genes are TRBV2 and TRBJ1-1, with TRBD1 matching over 7 bases. V was clipped by 6 bases and J by 3 bases; unmatched bases: 7. Germline values: CDR1 SNHLY, CDR2 FYNNEI. The CDR3 is made up of 14 amino acids. CDR3 nucleotides: TGTGCCAGCAGCACAACAGGGGCGGACACTGAAGCTTTCTTT. Protein: CASSTTGADTEAFF.

About this clone: The same CDR3 also results from other DNA sequences found in this sample. This rearrangement joins TRBV7-2 to TRBJ2-7; TRBD1 is a possible D gene (6 bases). Germline CDR1 is SGHTA and CDR2 is FQGNSA. Trimming removed 3 bases from V and 2 bases from J, with 8 bases in between. CDR3 length: 13 residues. In DNA form, the CDR3 reads TGTGCCAGCAGCTTGGACAGAACCTACGAGCAGTACTTC. Its translation is CASSLDRTYEQYF. The entire variable domain, with the rest obtained from reference TRBV7-2 and TRBJ2-7, is as follows: GAGVSQSPSNKVTEKGKDVELRCDPISGHTALYWYRQSLGQGLEFLIYFQGNSAPDKSGLPSDRFSAERTGGSVSTLTIQRTQQEDSAVYLCASSLDRTYEQYFGPGTRLTVT.

As for this clone: An end of the junction does not agree with germline; a read error may underlie this. This chain uses TRBV7-9 with TRBJ2-7; tentatively, D is TRBD1 or TRBD2 (7 bases each). The CDR3 covers 15 residues. Per germline, CDR1 SEHNR and CDR2 FQNEAQ (reference sequence). CDR3 nucleotide sequence: TGTGCCAGCAGCCTAGCCGGGACCAGGGGGGGCGAGCAGTACTTC. Protein sequence: CASSLAGTRGGEQYF.

The chain links TRBV5-8 to TRBJ1-2; D gene ambiguous. Germline CDR1 is SGHTS and CDR2 is YDEGEE. The CDR3 has 14 amino acids. V lost 3 bases to trimming and J lost 2 bases, with 11 bases between them. The chain's CDR3 is CASSSQLLNYGYTF. The CDR3 DNA sequence: TGTGCCAGCAGCTCACAGCTACTGAACTATGGCTACACCTTC.

The V call is TRBV11-2, the J call TRBJ2-7; 9 bases are a match to TRBD1. CDR3 length equals 14 residues. Germline V gene lookup returns CDR1 SGHAT and CDR2 FQNNGV. The V segment lost 1 base and the J segment 3 bases; nucleotides outside the gene matches: 1. CDR3 residues: CASSLGGQGYEQYF. DNA of the CDR3: TGTGCCAGCAGCTTAGGGGGACAGGGCTACGAGCAGTACTTC.

On this clone itself: Other nucleotide sequences from this sample produce the same CDR3. Written as DNA, the CDR3 is TGTGCCAGCAGCTTAGGTGGAGCTGGGGCCAACGTCCTGACTTTC. This codes for CASSLGGAGANVLTF. This chain links TRBV7-2 with TRBJ2-6; D unresolved. Germline V lookup: CDR1 SGHTA, CDR2 FQGNSA. The germline V and J ends were trimmed by 1 base and 2 bases, with 6 bases remaining between them. The length of the CDR3 is 15 residues. Variable domain in full (rest from reference TRBV7-2 and TRBJ2-6): GAGVSQSPSNKVTEKGKDVELRCDPISGHTALYWYRQSLGQGLEFLIYFQGNSAPDKSGLPSDRFSAERTGGSVSTLTIQRTQQEDSAVYLCASSLGGAGANVLTFGAGSRLTVL.

The CDR3 is CASSATGYSYEQYF. The CDR3, as DNA: TGTGCCAGCAGCGCGACAGGGTACTCCTACGAGCAGTACTTC. This chain connects TRBV27 to TRBJ2-7, with TRBD1 identical over 7 bases. Per the germline V gene, CDR1 is MNHEY and CDR2 is SMNVEV (reference sequence). The CDR3 loop spans 14 amino acids. Germline trimming cut 6 bases from V and 0 bases from J; bases unmatched to any gene: 5.

The genes are TRBV27 and TRBJ1-5; D is unclear. Germline V lookup: CDR1 MNHEY, CDR2 SMNVEV (reference sequence). The CDR3 is 14 residues long. V was shortened by 5 bases and J by 1 base, with 9 bases between the two germline ends. The CDR3 loop reads CASSPVLSNQPQHF. Here the CDR3 DNA reads TGTGCCAGCAGTCCTGTCCTGAGCAATCAGCCCCAGCATTTT.